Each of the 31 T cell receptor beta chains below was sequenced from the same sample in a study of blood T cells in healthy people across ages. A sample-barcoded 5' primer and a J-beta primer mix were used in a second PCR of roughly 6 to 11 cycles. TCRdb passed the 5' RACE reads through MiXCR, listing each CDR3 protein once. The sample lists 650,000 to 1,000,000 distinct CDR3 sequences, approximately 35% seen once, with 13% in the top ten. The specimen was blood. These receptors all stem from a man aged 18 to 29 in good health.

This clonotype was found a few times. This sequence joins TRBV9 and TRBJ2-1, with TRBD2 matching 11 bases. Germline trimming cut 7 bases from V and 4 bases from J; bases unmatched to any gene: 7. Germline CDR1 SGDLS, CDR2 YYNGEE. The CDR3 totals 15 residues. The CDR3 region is CASGLTSGGYNEQFF. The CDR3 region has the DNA TGTGCCAGCGGTCTAACTAGCGGGGGATACAATGAGCAGTTCTTC.

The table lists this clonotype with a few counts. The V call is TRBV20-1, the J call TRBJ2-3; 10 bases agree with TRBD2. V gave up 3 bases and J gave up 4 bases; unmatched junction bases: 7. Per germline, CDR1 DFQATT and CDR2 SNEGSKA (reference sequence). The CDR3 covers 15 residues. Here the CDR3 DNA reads TGCAGTGCTAGCCCCGAGCGGGGGGGCTCAGATACGCAGTATTTT. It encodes CSASPERGGSDTQYF.

CDR3 in amino acids: CSARKGLAPYEQYF. The CDR3 nucleotides are TGCAGTGCTAGAAAGGGACTAGCCCCCTACGAGCAGTACTTC. This sequence joins TRBV20-1 and TRBJ2-7; 9 bases are a match to TRBD2. Germline loops: CDR1 DFQATT, CDR2 SNEGSKA (reference sequence). Trimming removed 2 bases from V and 2 bases from J; junction bases left unmatched: 4. CDR3 length equals 14 residues.

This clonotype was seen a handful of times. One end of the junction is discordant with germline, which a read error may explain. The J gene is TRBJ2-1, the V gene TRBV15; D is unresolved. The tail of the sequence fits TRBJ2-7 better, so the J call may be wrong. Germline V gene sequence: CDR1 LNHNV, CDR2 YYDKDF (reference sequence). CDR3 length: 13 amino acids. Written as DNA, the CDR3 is TGTGCCACCGGCAGGAGCTCCTACAATGAGCAGTACTTC. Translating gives CATGRSSYNEQYF.

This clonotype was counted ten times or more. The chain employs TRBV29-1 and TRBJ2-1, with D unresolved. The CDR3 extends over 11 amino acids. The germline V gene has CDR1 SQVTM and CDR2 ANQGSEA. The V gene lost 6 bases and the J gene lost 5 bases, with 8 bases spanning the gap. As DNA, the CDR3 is TGCAGCGTCGCCCCGAACAATGAGCAGTTCTTC. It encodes CSVAPNNEQFF.

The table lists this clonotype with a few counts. The CDR3 bases are TGTGCCAGCAGTTACTCATATTCCGGAGGGGGGTTCGACTACGAGCAGTACTTC. Encoded protein: CASSYSYSGGGFDYEQYF. J is TRBJ2-7 and V is TRBV6-5, with D perhaps being TRBD1 or TRBD2 (6 bases each). The length of the CDR3 is 18 residues. CDR1 and CDR2 (germline): MNHEY, SVGAGI. Trimming cost V 0 bases and J 3 bases, with 21 bases left between them.

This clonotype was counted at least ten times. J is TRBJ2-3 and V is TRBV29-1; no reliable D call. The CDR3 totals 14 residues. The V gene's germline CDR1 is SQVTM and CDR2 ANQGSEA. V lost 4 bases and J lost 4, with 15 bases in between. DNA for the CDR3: TGCAGCGTTGTGACGGGTAATCTCGCAGATACGCAGTATTTT. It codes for CSVVTGNLADTQYF.

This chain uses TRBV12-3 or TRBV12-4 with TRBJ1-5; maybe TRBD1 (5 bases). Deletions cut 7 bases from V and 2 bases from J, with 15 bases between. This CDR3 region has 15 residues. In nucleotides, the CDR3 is TGTGCCAGCACCGGGACCCCGGGAGGCAATCAGCCCCAGCATTTT. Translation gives CASTGTPGGNQPQHF.

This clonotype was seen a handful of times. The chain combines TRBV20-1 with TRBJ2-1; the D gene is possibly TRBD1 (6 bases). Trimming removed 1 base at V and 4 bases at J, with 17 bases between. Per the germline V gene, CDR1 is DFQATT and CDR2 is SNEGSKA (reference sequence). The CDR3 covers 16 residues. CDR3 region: CSARGVYRADYNEQFF. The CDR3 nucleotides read TGCAGTGCTAGAGGGGTGTACAGGGCCGATTACAATGAGCAGTTCTTC.

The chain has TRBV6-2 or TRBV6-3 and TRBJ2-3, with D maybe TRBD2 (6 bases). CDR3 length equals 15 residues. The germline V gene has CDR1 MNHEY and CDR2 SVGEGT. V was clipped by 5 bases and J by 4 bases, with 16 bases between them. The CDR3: CASSPGRGMADTQYF. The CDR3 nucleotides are TGTGCCAGCAGTCCGGGACGGGGGATGGCAGATACGCAGTATTTT.

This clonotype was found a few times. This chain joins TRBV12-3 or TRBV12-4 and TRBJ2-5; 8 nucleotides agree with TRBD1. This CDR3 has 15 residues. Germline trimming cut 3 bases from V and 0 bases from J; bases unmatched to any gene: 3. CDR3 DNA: TGTGCCAGCAGTTTTTTCAGGGGGCACCAAGAGACCCAGTACTTC. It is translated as CASSFFRGHQETQYF.

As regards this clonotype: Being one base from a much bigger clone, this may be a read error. Here the CDR3 DNA reads TGTGCCAGCAGTGTCGCCAGGGTAACCGAGCAGTACTTC. Its protein product is CASSVARVTEQYF. The chain uses TRBV12-3 or TRBV12-4 and TRBJ2-7, with TRBD1 as a possible D gene (5 bases). V was pared by 5 bases and J by 6 bases, with 14 bases between. This CDR3 is 13 amino acids long.

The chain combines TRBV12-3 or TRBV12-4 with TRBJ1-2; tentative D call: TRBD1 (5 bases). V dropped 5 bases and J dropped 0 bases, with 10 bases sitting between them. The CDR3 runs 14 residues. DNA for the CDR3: TGTGCCAGCAGTCGACAGATACCTAACTATGGCTACACCTTC. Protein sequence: CASSRQIPNYGYTF.

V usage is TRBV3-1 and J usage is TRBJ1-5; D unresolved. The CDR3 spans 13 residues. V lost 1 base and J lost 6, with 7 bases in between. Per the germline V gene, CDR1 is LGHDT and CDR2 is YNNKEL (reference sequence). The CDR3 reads CASSQGDTQPQHF. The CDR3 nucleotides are TGTGCCAGCAGCCAAGGCGACACTCAGCCCCAGCATTTT.

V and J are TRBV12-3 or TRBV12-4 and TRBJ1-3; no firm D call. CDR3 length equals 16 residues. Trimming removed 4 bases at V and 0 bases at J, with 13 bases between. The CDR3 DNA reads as TGTGCCAGCAGTTCTCCTATGACGGCCTCTGGAAACACCATATATTTT. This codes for CASSSPMTASGNTIYF.

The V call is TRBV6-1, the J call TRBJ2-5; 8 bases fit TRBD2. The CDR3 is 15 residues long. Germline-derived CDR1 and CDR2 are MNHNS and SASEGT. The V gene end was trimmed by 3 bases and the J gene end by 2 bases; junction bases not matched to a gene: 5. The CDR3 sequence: CASSDSLAGQETQYF. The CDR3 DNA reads TGTGCCAGCAGTGACAGTCTAGCGGGTCAAGAGACCCAGTACTTC.

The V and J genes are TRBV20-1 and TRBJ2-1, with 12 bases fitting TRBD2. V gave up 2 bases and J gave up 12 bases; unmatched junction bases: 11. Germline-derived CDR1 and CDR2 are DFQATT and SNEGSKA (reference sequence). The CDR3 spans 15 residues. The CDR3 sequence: CSARPRTSGTPAQFF. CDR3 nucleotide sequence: TGCAGTGCTAGACCTCGGACTAGCGGGACCCCCGCGCAGTTCTTC.

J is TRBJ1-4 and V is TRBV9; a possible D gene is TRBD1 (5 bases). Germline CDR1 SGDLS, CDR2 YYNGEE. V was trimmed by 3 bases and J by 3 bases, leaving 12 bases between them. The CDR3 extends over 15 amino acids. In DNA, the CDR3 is TGTGCCAGCAGCGGTGCAGGGTGGGCTAATGAAAAACTGTTTTTT. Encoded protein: CASSGAGWANEKLFF.

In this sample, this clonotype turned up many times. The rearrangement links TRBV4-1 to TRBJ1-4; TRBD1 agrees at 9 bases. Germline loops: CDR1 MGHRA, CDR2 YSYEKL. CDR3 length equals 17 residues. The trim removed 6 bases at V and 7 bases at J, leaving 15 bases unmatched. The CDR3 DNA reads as TGCGCCAGCAGTCACGAATTGGACAGGGGACGAGTTGAAAAACTGTTTTTT. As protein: CASSHELDRGRVEKLFF.

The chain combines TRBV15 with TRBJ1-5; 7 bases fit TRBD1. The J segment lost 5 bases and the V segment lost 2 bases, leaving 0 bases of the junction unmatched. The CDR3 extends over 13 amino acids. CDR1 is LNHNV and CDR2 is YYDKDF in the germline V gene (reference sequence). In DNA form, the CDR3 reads TGTGCCACCAGCAGACAGGGGGATCAGCCCCAGCATTTT. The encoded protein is CATSRQGDQPQHF.

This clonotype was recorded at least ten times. The CDR3 here is CASSQGRPQRTDTQYF. The CDR3 bases are TGCGCCAGCAGCCAAGGACGGCCACAACGCACAGATACGCAGTATTTT. V and J are TRBV4-3 and TRBJ2-3; D uncertain. V lost 1 base and J lost 1, with 12 bases in between. CDR1 LGHNA and CDR2 YSLEER come from the germline V gene. The CDR3 totals 16 residues.

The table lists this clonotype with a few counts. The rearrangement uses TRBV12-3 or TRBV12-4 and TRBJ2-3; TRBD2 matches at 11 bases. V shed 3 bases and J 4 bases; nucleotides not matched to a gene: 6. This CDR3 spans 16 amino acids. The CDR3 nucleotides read TGTGCCAGCAGTTTTGGGACTAGCGGAGCGGCAGATACGCAGTATTTT. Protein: CASSFGTSGAADTQYF.

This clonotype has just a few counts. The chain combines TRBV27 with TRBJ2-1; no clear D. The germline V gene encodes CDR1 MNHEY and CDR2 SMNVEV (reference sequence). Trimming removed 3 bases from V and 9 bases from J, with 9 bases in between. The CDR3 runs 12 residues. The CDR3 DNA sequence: TGTGCCAGCAGTTTCCTTAAGGGTGAGCAGTTCTTC. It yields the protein CASSFLKGEQFF.

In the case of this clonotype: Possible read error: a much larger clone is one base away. The DNA of the CDR3 is TGTGCTAGTGGTTTCTATGCGGAGACCCAGTTCTTC. The encoded protein is CASGFYAETQFF. The chain recombines TRBV12-5 with TRBJ2-1; no clear D gene. Germline assignment: CDR1 LGHNT and CDR2 FRNRAP. The V and J ends lost 3 bases and 13 bases respectively, with 13 bases between them. The CDR3 is 12 residues long.

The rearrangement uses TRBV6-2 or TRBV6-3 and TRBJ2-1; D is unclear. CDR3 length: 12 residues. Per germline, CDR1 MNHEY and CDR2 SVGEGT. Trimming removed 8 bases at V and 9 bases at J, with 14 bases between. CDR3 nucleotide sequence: TGTGCCAGCTGCATAGCCCAATCTGAGCAGTTCTTC. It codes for CASCIAQSEQFF.

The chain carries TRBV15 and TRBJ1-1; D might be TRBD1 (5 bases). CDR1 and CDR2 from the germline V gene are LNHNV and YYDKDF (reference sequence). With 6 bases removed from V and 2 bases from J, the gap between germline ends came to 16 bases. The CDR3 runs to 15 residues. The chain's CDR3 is CATSRGGGRNTEAFF. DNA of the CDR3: TGTGCCACCAGTCGAGGTGGGGGAAGAAACACTGAAGCTTTCTTT.

The CDR3: CASSLATGSGVELFF. The DNA of the CDR3 is TGCGCCAGCAGCTTGGCGACCGGCAGTGGAGTGGAACTGTTTTTT. The chain couples TRBV5-1 to TRBJ1-4; no firm D call. CDR3 length: 15 residues. The V end lost 0 bases, the J end lost 12 bases, and 18 bases lay between the germline ends. Germline CDR1 is SGHRS and CDR2 is YFSETQ.

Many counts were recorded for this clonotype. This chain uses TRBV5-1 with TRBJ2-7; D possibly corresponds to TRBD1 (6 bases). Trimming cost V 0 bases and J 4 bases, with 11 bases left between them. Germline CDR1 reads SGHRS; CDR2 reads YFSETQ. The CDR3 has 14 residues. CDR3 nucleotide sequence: TGCGCCAGCAGCTTGGCCGGGACAAAATACGAGCAGTACTTC. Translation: CASSLAGTKYEQYF.

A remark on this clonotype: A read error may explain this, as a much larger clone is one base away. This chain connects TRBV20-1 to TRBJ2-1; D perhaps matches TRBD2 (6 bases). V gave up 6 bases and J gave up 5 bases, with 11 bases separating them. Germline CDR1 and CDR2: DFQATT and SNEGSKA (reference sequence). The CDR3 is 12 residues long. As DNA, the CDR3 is TGCAGTGCGGGGGGACGAAACAATGAGCAGTTCTTC. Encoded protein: CSAGGRNNEQFF.

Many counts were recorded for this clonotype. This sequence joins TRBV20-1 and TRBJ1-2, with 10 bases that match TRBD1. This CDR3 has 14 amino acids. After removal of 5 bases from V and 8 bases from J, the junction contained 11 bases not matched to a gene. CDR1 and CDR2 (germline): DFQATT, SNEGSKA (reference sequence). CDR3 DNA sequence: TGCAGTGCTCAATTGGGGACAGGGGCGAGCGGCTACACCTTC. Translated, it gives CSAQLGTGASGYTF.

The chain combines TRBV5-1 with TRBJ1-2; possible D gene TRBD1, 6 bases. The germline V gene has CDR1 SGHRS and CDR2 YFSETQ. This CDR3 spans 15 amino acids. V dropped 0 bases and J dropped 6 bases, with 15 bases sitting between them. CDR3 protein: CASSLAAGEGDGYTF. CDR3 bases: TGCGCCAGCAGCTTGGCCGCAGGGGAGGGAGATGGCTACACCTTC.